The rows below give T cell receptor beta chains drawn from one sample of a study of shared clonotypes between healthy human individuals. Measured with immunoSEQ multiplex PCR; TCRdb has only the in-frame clones, and not every one. The sample holds more than 1,200,000 clones, around 98.5% seen once. The sequenced sample was naive CD4+ T cells sorted from blood. The receptors were sampled from a man aged 25-45 years in good health. The CDR3 runs from the conserved cysteine through the conserved F or W. A D gene is named only where the DNA matches it firmly. Clone size is given for some rows only: seen once, a few or many times, or a class if the clone is expanded.

j_call: TRBJ2-7
clone_size: .
v_call: TRBV13
d_call: .
cdr3_nt: TGTGCCAGCAGCCCCCGACAGCAATCCTACGAGCAGTACTTC
cdr3_aa: CASSPRQQSYEQYF

j_call: TRBJ2-7
clone_size: .
v_call: TRBV6-5
d_call: TRBD1
cdr3_nt: TGTGCCAGCAGCCACAGGGGCTACGAGCAGTACTTC
cdr3_aa: CASSHRGYEQYF

j_call: TRBJ2-1
clone_size: once
v_call: TRBV9
d_call: TRBD2
cdr3_nt: TGTGCCAGCAGCCTGACTAGCGGGGGATACAATGAGCAGTTCTTC
cdr3_aa: CASSLTSGGYNEQFF

j_call: TRBJ2-5
clone_size: .
v_call: TRBV18
d_call: .
cdr3_nt: TGTGCCAGCTCCCTCCTTGCTCAAGAGACCCAGTACTTC
cdr3_aa: CASSLLAQETQYF

j_call: TRBJ2-1
clone_size: .
v_call: TRBV4-1
d_call: TRBD2
cdr3_nt: TGCGCCAGCAGCCAAGATCGGACTAGCGGGACCTACAATGAGCAGTTCTTC
cdr3_aa: CASSQDRTSGTYNEQFF

j_call: TRBJ1-1
clone_size: .
v_call: TRBV7-9
d_call: .
cdr3_nt: TGTGCCAGCACCAACGAGGGGGCTGAAGCTTTCTTT
cdr3_aa: CASTNEGAEAFF

j_call: TRBJ2-7
clone_size: .
v_call: TRBV6-5
d_call: TRBD1
cdr3_nt: TGTGCCAGCACCAAGACAGGGCTCTACGAGCAGTACTTC
cdr3_aa: CASTKTGLYEQYF

j_call: TRBJ2-3
clone_size: .
v_call: TRBV27
d_call: TRBD2
cdr3_nt: TGTGCCAGCAGTTTATTAACGGGAGGGGGTCCAGATACGCAGTATTTT
cdr3_aa: CASSLLTGGGPDTQYF

j_call: TRBJ2-7
clone_size: .
v_call: TRBV28
d_call: .
cdr3_nt: TGTGCCAGCAGCGCTGTGGGGGCCGTCCCCTCCTACGAGCAGTACTTC
cdr3_aa: CASSAVGAVPSYEQYF

j_call: TRBJ2-7
clone_size: .
v_call: TRBV5-1
d_call: .
cdr3_nt: TGCGCCAGCAGCCTCGCCTCTTACGAGCAGTACTTC
cdr3_aa: CASSLASYEQYF

j_call: TRBJ2-5
clone_size: .
v_call: TRBV5-1
d_call: .
cdr3_nt: TGCGCCAGCAGCTTGGACCCAGAAGAGACCCAGTACTTC
cdr3_aa: CASSLDPEETQYF

j_call: TRBJ2-1
clone_size: .
v_call: TRBV5-5
d_call: .
cdr3_nt: TGTGCCAGCAGCCGTGCGGAATACGAGAACAATGAGCAGTTCTTC
cdr3_aa: CASSRAEYENNEQFF

j_call: TRBJ1-1
clone_size: once
v_call: TRBV29-1
d_call: TRBD1
cdr3_nt: TGCAGCGTTGAGGACAGGCGGTCAAACACTGAAGCTTTCTTT
cdr3_aa: CSVEDRRSNTEAFF

j_call: TRBJ2-7
clone_size: .
v_call: TRBV10-2
d_call: .
cdr3_nt: TGCGCCAGCAGTGCTCCGGGACTCTCCTACGAGCAGTACTTC
cdr3_aa: CASSAPGLSYEQYF

j_call: TRBJ2-5
clone_size: .
v_call: TRBV5-5
d_call: .
cdr3_nt: TGTGCCAGCAGCTTGGTGTCGGGACAAGAGACCCAGTACTTC
cdr3_aa: CASSLVSGQETQYF

j_call: TRBJ2-1
clone_size: .
v_call: TRBV5-1
d_call: .
cdr3_nt: TGCGCCAGCAGCTTGGAGGCCTCGCGGTGGTTCTTC
cdr3_aa: CASSLEASRWFF

j_call: TRBJ1-4
clone_size: .
v_call: TRBV30
d_call: TRBD1
cdr3_nt: TGTGCCTGGAGTAGGTCGGCGGGACAGGGTAAACTGTTTTTT
cdr3_aa: CAWSRSAGQGKLFF

j_call: TRBJ1-4
clone_size: .
v_call: TRBV6-9
d_call: .
cdr3_nt: TGTGCCAGCAGTATGGGCCCCCGGAGCCCGATGAAAAAACTGTTTTTT
cdr3_aa: CASSMGPRSPMKKLFF

j_call: TRBJ1-2
clone_size: once
v_call: TRBV28
d_call: TRBD1
cdr3_nt: TGTGCCACCCTGGAGAGCGGGACAGGGGGCGACTATGGCTACACCTTC
cdr3_aa: CATLESGTGGDYGYTF

j_call: TRBJ1-5
clone_size: .
v_call: TRBV28
d_call: .
cdr3_nt: TGTGCCAGCAGTATGGGGGGTCAAAACCTTCATCAGCCCCAGCATTTT
cdr3_aa: CASSMGGQNLHQPQHF

j_call: TRBJ2-7
clone_size: .
v_call: TRBV7-2
d_call: .
cdr3_nt: TGTGCCAGCAGCTTGGGCGGAGGGGGCTACTACGAGCAGTACTTC
cdr3_aa: CASSLGGGGYYEQYF

j_call: TRBJ1-5
clone_size: .
v_call: TRBV5-6
d_call: TRBD1
cdr3_nt: TGTGCCAGCAGCACCGGGACAGGCAGCAATCAGCCCCAGCATTTT
cdr3_aa: CASSTGTGSNQPQHF

j_call: TRBJ1-4
clone_size: .
v_call: TRBV29-1
d_call: TRBD1
cdr3_nt: TGCAGCGTAGGGACAGGGTATAATGAAAAACTGTTTTTT
cdr3_aa: CSVGTGYNEKLFF

j_call: TRBJ2-5
clone_size: .
v_call: TRBV19
d_call: TRBD1
cdr3_nt: TGTGCCAGTAGCCCACTGACAGGGGCCCTGGAAGAGACCCAGTACTTC
cdr3_aa: CASSPLTGALEETQYF

j_call: TRBJ2-7
clone_size: once
v_call: TRBV7-8
d_call: TRBD1
cdr3_nt: TGTGCCAGCAGGGATAGGGGGACAGGGTCCTACGAGCAGTACTTC
cdr3_aa: CASRDRGTGSYEQYF

j_call: TRBJ2-2
clone_size: .
v_call: TRBV5-6
d_call: TRBD1
cdr3_nt: TGTGCCAGCAGCTTTGGGACAGGGAGGGTATCCGGGGAGCTGTTTTTT
cdr3_aa: CASSFGTGRVSGELFF

j_call: TRBJ2-5
clone_size: .
v_call: TRBV2
d_call: TRBD1
cdr3_nt: TGTGCCAGCAGCCGGGACAGGGGTGATCAAGAGACCCAGTACTTC
cdr3_aa: CASSRDRGDQETQYF

j_call: TRBJ2-3
clone_size: .
v_call: TRBV5-1
d_call: .
cdr3_nt: TGCGCCAGCAGCCTCGAGGGCATCGCAGATACGCAGTATTTT
cdr3_aa: CASSLEGIADTQYF

j_call: TRBJ2-7
clone_size: .
v_call: TRBV5-1
d_call: TRBD2
cdr3_nt: TGCGCCAGCAGCTTGGAAGGACTAGACACCTACGAGCAGTACTTC
cdr3_aa: CASSLEGLDTYEQYF

j_call: TRBJ2-7
clone_size: .
v_call: TRBV20-1
d_call: .
cdr3_nt: TGCAGTGCTAGCTACGAGCAGTACTTC
cdr3_aa: CSASYEQYF

j_call: TRBJ1-3
clone_size: .
v_call: TRBV4-1
d_call: .
cdr3_nt: TGCGCCAGCAGCCCACCTTTGAGCTCTGGAAACACCATATATTTT
cdr3_aa: CASSPPLSSGNTIYF

j_call: TRBJ1-1
clone_size: .
v_call: TRBV18
d_call: .
cdr3_nt: TGTGCCAGCTCACCGAAGGCTGAAGCTTTCTTT
cdr3_aa: CASSPKAEAFF

j_call: TRBJ2-4
clone_size: .
v_call: TRBV2
d_call: TRBD2
cdr3_nt: TGTGCCAGCAGACGACTAGCGGAAGAGCCTGGGGACATTCAGTACTTC
cdr3_aa: CASRRLAEEPGDIQYF

j_call: TRBJ2-7
clone_size: .
v_call: TRBV10-3
d_call: .
cdr3_nt: TGTGCCATCGGGGAAACGGGGTGGGGGACTTACGAGCAGTACTTC
cdr3_aa: CAIGETGWGTYEQYF

j_call: TRBJ2-7
clone_size: .
v_call: TRBV7-9
d_call: .
cdr3_nt: TGTGCCAGCAGCTTAGGGGGCGGGATGACCTCCTACGAGCAGTACTTC
cdr3_aa: CASSLGGGMTSYEQYF

j_call: TRBJ2-5
clone_size: .
v_call: TRBV10-3
d_call: .
cdr3_nt: TGTGCCATCAGAAGGACAGACGAGAGGGAGACCCAGTACTTC
cdr3_aa: CAIRRTDERETQYF

j_call: TRBJ2-2
clone_size: .
v_call: TRBV6-1
d_call: .
cdr3_nt: TGTGCCAGCAGTGAACCCAAAGGAGGGAAGAACACCGGGGAGCTGTTTTTT
cdr3_aa: CASSEPKGGKNTGELFF

j_call: TRBJ1-1
clone_size: .
v_call: TRBV14
d_call: .
cdr3_nt: TGTGCCAGCAGCCAAGAAGAAGGGGCTGAAGCTTTCTTT
cdr3_aa: CASSQEEGAEAFF

j_call: TRBJ1-5
clone_size: .
v_call: TRBV28
d_call: .
cdr3_nt: TGTGCCAGCACAAAAAAAAACAGGGTTGATCAGCCCCAGCATTTT
cdr3_aa: CASTKKNRVDQPQHF

j_call: TRBJ2-4
clone_size: .
v_call: TRBV5-4
d_call: .
cdr3_nt: TGTGCCAGCAGCTTTAGTGGACTTCAAAACATTCAGTACTTC
cdr3_aa: CASSFSGLQNIQYF

j_call: TRBJ1-2
clone_size: once
v_call: TRBV28
d_call: .
cdr3_nt: TGTGCCAGCAGTTTCAGCCGGGACTATGGCTACACCTTC
cdr3_aa: CASSFSRDYGYTF

j_call: TRBJ2-2
clone_size: once
v_call: TRBV6-1
d_call: .
cdr3_nt: TGTGCCAGCAGTGTATGGAAAGGGAACACCGGGGAGCTGTTTTTT
cdr3_aa: CASSVWKGNTGELFF

j_call: TRBJ1-3
clone_size: .
v_call: TRBV5-4
d_call: .
cdr3_nt: TGTGCCAGCAGCTTGGATTCTCAGGACTTAGGAAACACCATATATTTT
cdr3_aa: CASSLDSQDLGNTIYF

j_call: TRBJ2-2
clone_size: .
v_call: TRBV2
d_call: .
cdr3_nt: TGTGCCAGCAGCCTGAACGTAGCTACGACCGGGGAGCTGTTTTTT
cdr3_aa: CASSLNVATTGELFF

j_call: TRBJ2-1
clone_size: .
v_call: TRBV18
d_call: TRBD2
cdr3_nt: TGTGCCAGCTCACCACCGAGGACTGCGGGAGTTAGTGAGCAGTTCTTC
cdr3_aa: CASSPPRTAGVSEQFF

j_call: TRBJ2-7
clone_size: .
v_call: TRBV19
d_call: TRBD1
cdr3_nt: TGTGCCAGTAGTATTCCGGGACAGGACTACGAGCAGTACTTC
cdr3_aa: CASSIPGQDYEQYF

j_call: TRBJ1-1
clone_size: .
v_call: TRBV5-1
d_call: .
cdr3_nt: TGCGCCAGCAGCTTGATGGACACTGTGAACACTGAAGCTTTCTTT
cdr3_aa: CASSLMDTVNTEAFF

j_call: TRBJ2-7
clone_size: .
v_call: TRBV11-2
d_call: .
cdr3_nt: TGTGCCAGCAGCCACCCCGCAGGGAAGCACGAGCAGTACTTC
cdr3_aa: CASSHPAGKHEQYF

j_call: TRBJ2-7
clone_size: .
v_call: TRBV6-6
d_call: TRBD1
cdr3_nt: TGTGCCAGCAGTTACTCAGGGACAGGGGACAACGAGCAGTACTTC
cdr3_aa: CASSYSGTGDNEQYF

j_call: TRBJ1-1
clone_size: .
v_call: TRBV11-2
d_call: .
cdr3_nt: TGTGCCAGCAGCTTAGATCGCCAGGTTAACACTGAAGCTTTCTTT
cdr3_aa: CASSLDRQVNTEAFF

j_call: TRBJ2-1
clone_size: .
v_call: TRBV2
d_call: TRBD2
cdr3_nt: TGTGCCAGCAGTGAAGCCCAACTAGCGCGGAGTGAGCAGTTCTTC
cdr3_aa: CASSEAQLARSEQFF